This is a list of T cell receptor beta chains from one sample in a study of blood T cell repertoires in COVID-19. Method: immunoSEQ multiplex PCR; TCRdb's copy keeps in-frame clones and lacks some. The sample has approximately 250,000 clones; around 83% are singletons. Sequencing input: peripheral blood. The receptor set was obtained from a man aged 40-50 years with acute or convalescent COVID-19. Each CDR3 is given without its conserved first and last residue.

ASSRGIAETQY	TRBJ2-5	TRBV6-5
ASNPRGGPSNQPQH	TRBJ1-5	TRBV2
ATTRLLNTEAF	TRBJ1-1	TRBV15
SVNRGGEKLF	TRBJ1-4	TRBV29-1
ATSDAAGGNYNEQF	TRBJ2-1	TRBV24-1
ASSWTGNTEAF	TRBJ1-1	TRBV28
ASSRDSKHGYT	TRBJ1-2	TRBV6-5
ASSFGTGIMVGDSPLH	TRBJ1-6	TRBV5-6
ASGQITPGSYSNQPQH	TRBJ1-5	TRBV12-5
ASSRGMDRTNYGYT	TRBJ1-2	TRBV4-1
ASSLVPFGGGRGNEQF	TRBJ2-1	TRBV11-2
ASSFVGVPSGYT	TRBJ1-2	TRBV27
ASSQASQTGEQY	TRBJ2-7	TRBV3-1/TRBV3-2
ASSPEQVGYGYT	TRBJ1-2	TRBV18
ASSLGYRTGEIRGNEKLF	TRBJ1-4	TRBV5-5
ASSPPTGRNTEAF	TRBJ1-1	TRBV18
ASSFLVRGRFSGANVLT	TRBJ2-6	TRBV7-9
ASSGRRQGDYYEQY	TRBJ2-7	TRBV5-8
ASRDAWTGVNTEAF	TRBJ1-1	TRBV11-2
ASSLAAGRNGELF	TRBJ2-2	TRBV5-8
AWSRVGGTSGNTIY	TRBJ1-3	TRBV30
ASSVGVGGATETQY	TRBJ2-5	TRBV9
ASSEWQNTGELF	TRBJ2-2	TRBV6-4
ASSQRTENTEAF	TRBJ1-1	TRBV5-1
ASSQGGESNQPQH	TRBJ1-5	TRBV2
ASSRVGADNEQF	TRBJ2-1	TRBV7-9
ASSPDITTPEAF	TRBJ1-1	TRBV7-8
ASSQISGGLKQF	TRBJ2-1	TRBV4-1
ASGGTSTDTQY	TRBJ2-3	TRBV10-1
ASSLDPGRGQPQH	TRBJ1-5	TRBV11-2
ASSLSGAGELF	TRBJ2-2	TRBV7-3
ASSLPGDESGNTIY	TRBJ1-3	TRBV5-6